This TCR beta chain was obtained from a study of blood T cells in healthy people across ages. There are a few counts of this clonotype. Its antigen remains unknown. For the second PCR, which ran for roughly 6 to 12 cycles, a sample-barcoded 5' primer and a J-beta primer mix were used. No fewer than 2.5 million CDR3-containing paired-end reads came from each sample. Each CDR3 protein is one row after TCRdb ran MiXCR on the 5' RACE reads. The sample has some 920,000 distinct CDR3 sequences, roughly 51% seen once; the top ten hold about 22%. Study-wide results and caveats: Naive CD4+ cells and diversity were both higher in long-lived donors than in aged donors. Age advanced and TCR beta diversity per million T cells fell, roughly linearly. A strong correlation was seen between TCR beta diversity and naive T cell percentage.

This clonotype was obtained from a woman aged 60-70 years in good health. Sequenced: blood.

The CDR3 sequence is CASSHGGLVLNQPQHF. CDR3 DNA: TGCGCCAGCAGCCATGGCGGACTAGTACTCAATCAGCCCCAGCATTTT. The chain combines TRBV4-1 with TRBJ1-5; no definite D call. Germline V gives CDR1 MGHRA, CDR2 YSYEKL. The CDR3 has 16 residues. Between the trimmed V and J ends, which lost 3 bases and 3 bases, there was a span of 15 bases.